A selection of T cell receptor beta chains follows, all from one sample in a study of blood T cell repertoires in COVID-19. Profiled with immunoSEQ multiplex PCR; TCRdb holds only in-frame clones, not every one. This table holds approximately 59,000 clones, 70% to 90% found once. The sequenced sample was peripheral blood. All receptors derive from a man aged 60 to 69 with COVID-19, enrolled during active disease. Each CDR3 is given with its conserved first and last residue. D genes are given only for firm matches. A clone size is listed for some rows: how often the clone was seen (once, few, many), or a class if it is expanded.

>TRBJ1-1|TRBV11-3|once|NA
TGTGCCAGCAGCTTAGTGCCGGGTCGGAACACTGAAGCTTTCTTT
CASSLVPGRNTEAFF
>TRBJ1-1|TRBV11-2|once|NA
TGTGCCAGCAGCCCCCTACAGGGAAATACTGAAGCTTTCTTT
CASSPLQGNTEAFF
>TRBJ2-7|TRBV7-3|NA|TRBD1
TGTGCCAGCAGCTTCGGACAGGGGAAAGAGCAGTACTTC
CASSFGQGKEQYF
>TRBJ2-7|TRBV18|NA|NA
TGTGCCAGCTCACCACCTTCCAACTACTACGAGCAGTACTTC
CASSPPSNYYEQYF
>TRBJ1-3|TRBV2|once|NA
TGTGCCAGCAGTGAAACGGGGTTCTCTGGAAACACCATATATTTT
CASSETGFSGNTIYF
>TRBJ1-6|TRBV2|NA|TRBD1
TGTGCCAGCAGCCAGAGGACAGGGACGGAGAATTCACCCCTCCACTTT
CASSQRTGTENSPLHF
>TRBJ1-1|TRBV4-3|NA|TRBD1
TGCGCCAGCAGCCATTTAACAGGGGGATATACTGAAGCTTTCTTT
CASSHLTGGYTEAFF
>TRBJ1-6|TRBV4-3|few|TRBD1
TGCGCCAGCAGCCAAGAAGACAGGGCTAATTCACCCCTCCACTTT
CASSQEDRANSPLHF
>TRBJ2-5|TRBV29-1|NA|NA
TGCAGCCCGGCAGTTTCGGGAGAGACCCAGTACTTC
CSPAVSGETQYF
>TRBJ2-5|TRBV5-1|NA|TRBD1
TGCGCCAGCAGCCCAATCGGGACAGGGGTCGAGACCCAGTACTTC
CASSPIGTGVETQYF
>TRBJ2-5|TRBV11-1|NA|TRBD1
TGTGCCAGCAGCCCAAGGGGGCGGGAGACCCAGTACTTC
CASSPRGRETQYF
>TRBJ2-7|TRBV5-6|NA|NA
TGTGCCAGCAGTCCCAGCGGACTAATCTACGAGCAGTACTTC
CASSPSGLIYEQYF
>TRBJ2-1|TRBV6-5|NA|TRBD2
TGTGCCAGCAGTTCCGGGACTAGCGGATACAATGAGCAGTTCTTC
CASSSGTSGYNEQFF
>TRBJ2-1|TRBV11-2|NA|TRBD2
TGTGCCACGACTAGCGGGAGGGCCTTGGATGAGCAGTTCTTC
CATTSGRALDEQFF
>TRBJ2-1|TRBV6-5|NA|TRBD2
TGTGCCAGCAATGGGCTAGCGGGAGGGAATGAGCAGTTCTTC
CASNGLAGGNEQFF
>TRBJ2-1|TRBV3-1/TRBV3-2|few|TRBD2
TGTGCCAGCAGCTTCACCGGGACTAGCGATGAGCAGTTCTTC
CASSFTGTSDEQFF
>TRBJ1-2|TRBV10-3|NA|TRBD1
TGTGCCATCAGTGAGTCTGAGGACAGGGAAAGGGGCTACACCTTC
CAISESEDRERGYTF
>TRBJ1-3|TRBV5-1|NA|TRBD1
TGCGCCAGCAGCTTGGAGGGCCAGGGGGGCGGAAACACCATATATTTT
CASSLEGQGGGNTIYF
>TRBJ1-1|TRBV29-1|few|NA
TGCAGCGTTGCACCGGGGTGGGCTGAAGCTTTCTTT
CSVAPGWAEAFF
>TRBJ2-7|TRBV4-1|few|TRBD2
TGCGCCAGCAGCCCTGCGGGAGCGGACGAGCAGTACTTC
CASSPAGADEQYF
>TRBJ1-4|TRBV5-4|NA|TRBD1
TGTGCCAGCAGTTCGACAGGGCTCGGGGAAAAACTGTTTTTT
CASSSTGLGEKLFF
>TRBJ2-1|TRBV7-6|NA|NA
TGTGCCAGCAGCGGAGCCGCGACTGGCGGGGGCCCGCTCTCCTACAATGAGCAGTTCTTC
CASSGAATGGGPLSYNEQFF
>TRBJ1-4|TRBV19|NA|NA
TGTGCCAGTAGTACACAGGCAACTAATGAAAAACTGTTTTTT
CASSTQATNEKLFF
>TRBJ2-3|TRBV19|NA|TRBD2
TGTGCCAGTAGTACACTAGCGGGACCCACAGATACGCAGTATTTT
CASSTLAGPTDTQYF
>TRBJ1-6|TRBV11-2|once|NA
TGTGCCAGCAGCTTACCCGCGAGCTCCTATAATTCACCCCTCCACTTT
CASSLPASSYNSPLHF
>TRBJ2-3|TRBV25-1|NA|TRBD1
TGTGCCAGTAACAGGGGATGGACAGATACGCAGTATTTT
CASNRGWTDTQYF
>TRBJ2-1|TRBV11-2|NA|TRBD1
TGTGCCAGCAGCTTGGCGGGACAGGGGTACAATGAGCAGTTCTTC
CASSLAGQGYNEQFF
>TRBJ1-2|TRBV5-1|NA|NA
TGCGCCAGCACCCTACAGCCCTCCTATGGCTACACCTTC
CASTLQPSYGYTF
>TRBJ1-2|TRBV7-8|few|NA
TGTGCCAGCAGCTCGGTTATTGGAGGGAGGATTAACTATGGCTACACCTTC
CASSSVIGGRINYGYTF
>TRBJ2-7|TRBV7-2|NA|TRBD1
TGTGCCAGCAGCTTAGAGTGGGACAGGGCCTACGAGCAGTACTTC
CASSLEWDRAYEQYF
>TRBJ2-5|TRBV18|NA|TRBD1
TGTGCCAGCTCACCAAGCCAGGGGGCACCCAGGTTGGAGACCCAGTACTTC
CASSPSQGAPRLETQYF
>TRBJ1-4|TRBV2|NA|NA
TGTGCCAGCAGTGCGGGGGACGGGAATGAAAAACTGTTTTTT
CASSAGDGNEKLFF
>TRBJ2-3|TRBV15|NA|TRBD2
TGTGCCACCAGCAGAGATCGGGCTAGCGGCCTTAGCACAGATACGCAGTATTTT
CATSRDRASGLSTDTQYF
>TRBJ2-7|TRBV10-3|NA|NA
TGTGCCATAGCGGGCGACCGGGCAGGGGGTAGGTACGAGCAGTACTTC
CAIAGDRAGGRYEQYF
>TRBJ2-2|TRBV5-4|NA|TRBD2
TGTGCCAGCAGCCCCTTTCAGGCAGGGAGGGACACCGGGGAGCTGTTTTTT
CASSPFQAGRDTGELFF
>TRBJ2-7|TRBV7-2|NA|TRBD1
TGTGCCAGCAGCTTAACGGGACAGGCCCATTACGAGCAGTACTTC
CASSLTGQAHYEQYF
>TRBJ1-1|TRBV6-2/TRBV6-3|NA|NA
TGTGCCAGCAGTTCGGGTGCATATGACGGCACTGAAGCTTTCTTT
CASSSGAYDGTEAFF
>TRBJ1-1|TRBV7-2|NA|NA
TGTGCCAGCAGCTATACACGGGAATCGAGAACTGAAGCTTTCTTT
CASSYTRESRTEAFF
>TRBJ2-1|TRBV9|once|NA
TGTGCCAGCAGCGTAGTAGGGGTGGCAGGCAATGAGCAGTTCTTC
CASSVVGVAGNEQFF
>TRBJ2-3|TRBV7-2|NA|NA
TGTGCCAGCAGCTTAGGAGGCTGGGACCAATCTTGGAGGGCAGATACGCAGTATTTT
CASSLGGWDQSWRADTQYF
>TRBJ2-2|TRBV30|NA|NA
TGTGCCTGGAGCGCGGGGCACGGGGAGCTGTTTTTT
CAWSAGHGELFF